A selection of T cell receptor beta chains follows, all from one sample in a study of cytomegalovirus exposure and HLA in healthy donors. Clones were sequenced by immunoSEQ multiplex PCR, and TCRdb holds only the in-frame ones, with some missing. This sample contains 45,000 to 65,000 clones. The sample taken for sequencing was PBMCs. The receptors derive from a man between 18 and 35 years old in good health and CMV-seropositive. Each CDR3 is given with its conserved first and last residue. D genes are given only for firm matches.

cdr3_nt cdr3_aa d_call j_call v_call
TGTGCCAGCAGGATCTTCCAGGGTAAGAATTCCTACAATGAGCAGTTCTTC CASRIFQGKNSYNEQFF . TRBJ2-1 TRBV27
TGTGCCAGTAGTAACGTCGACAGGGCAACGGAAGCTTTCTTT CASSNVDRATEAFF TRBD1 TRBJ1-1 TRBV19
TGTGCCAGCAGCTTAATTCTCGGGGAGCTGTTTTTT CASSLILGELFF . TRBJ2-2 TRBV7-3
TGCGCCAGCAGCTTGAAGGCCTTTGACATCACTGAAGCTTTCTTT CASSLKAFDITEAFF . TRBJ1-1 TRBV5-1
TGTGCCAGCAGCCTACCAACAGGGGGCTATGGCTACACCTTC CASSLPTGGYGYTF TRBD1 TRBJ1-2 TRBV5-6
TGTGCCAGCAGCTTTGTACATACAGATACGCAGTATTTT CASSFVHTDTQYF . TRBJ2-3 TRBV7-2
TGTGCCAGTAGTCCCGTTTTTCCGGGGGGGGCCGGGGAGCTGTTTTTT CASSPVFPGGAGELFF TRBD2 TRBJ2-2 TRBV19
TGTGCCAGCAGTACGGACAGGAACTATGGCTACACCTTC CASSTDRNYGYTF TRBD1 TRBJ1-2 TRBV6-5
TGTGCCAGTAAGGCTGCGGGCAACACCGGGGAGCTGTTTTTT CASKAAGNTGELFF . TRBJ2-2 TRBV19
TGTGCCAGCAAACCCGGACTAGCGGGCCTCGAGCAGTACTTC CASKPGLAGLEQYF TRBD2 TRBJ2-7 TRBV28
TGTGCCAGCAGCCCTGGGGGGGACAGGGGGCTCTACAATGAGCAGTTCTTC CASSPGGDRGLYNEQFF TRBD1 TRBJ2-1 TRBV9
TGTGCCAGCAGTTACTCGGCTAGGCGTGGGCAAGAGACCCAGTACTTC CASSYSARRGQETQYF . TRBJ2-5 TRBV6-5
TGTGCCAGCAGCTGGGCAGGCTTAAACTCCTACGAGCAGTACTTC CASSWAGLNSYEQYF . TRBJ2-7 TRBV5-6
TGTGCCAGCAGTCAGGGACATAGCAATCAGCCCCAGCATTTT CASSQGHSNQPQHF . TRBJ1-5 TRBV2
TGTGCCAGCAGCCCCGTGGGGGGAGAGACCCAGTACTTC CASSPVGGETQYF . TRBJ2-5 TRBV2
TGCAGCGTTCTCCAGCGTAGGGGGACAGGGGTAACTGAAGCTTTCTTT CSVLQRRGTGVTEAFF TRBD1 TRBJ1-1 TRBV29-1
TGCGCCAGCAGCCCGGGACAGGCCTACGAGCAGTACTTC CASSPGQAYEQYF TRBD1 TRBJ2-7 TRBV10-1
TGTGCCAGCAGTAAGACAGCCACCTACGAGCAGTACTTC CASSKTATYEQYF . TRBJ2-7 TRBV6-6
TGTGCCAGTAGCATCAAGGACAGGAGGGATAGCAATCAGCCCCAGCATTTT CASSIKDRRDSNQPQHF TRBD1 TRBJ1-5 TRBV19
TGTGCCAGCAGCTTAAACGAGCAGTACTTC CASSLNEQYF . TRBJ2-7 TRBV11-2
TGTGCCAGTAGTTCCCAGACAGGCTCCTACGAGCAGTACTTC CASSSQTGSYEQYF . TRBJ2-7 TRBV19
TGTGCCAGCAGTGACGAGACTAGCGGGAAGAACCAGTTCTTC CASSDETSGKNQFF TRBD2 TRBJ2-1 TRBV6-1
TGTGCCTGGAGTGTACGGCAGACTCAAGAGACCCAGTACTTC CAWSVRQTQETQYF . TRBJ2-5 TRBV30
TGTGCCAGCAGCGGGACAGGGGGCTCCTACGAGCAGTACTTC CASSGTGGSYEQYF TRBD1 TRBJ2-7 TRBV11-2
TGTGCCAGCAGCTTTGGGAGGTACGAGCAGTACTTC CASSFGRYEQYF . TRBJ2-7 TRBV13
TGTGCCAGCAGTTTAGACCAGGGGAAATCCTACGAGCAGTACTTC CASSLDQGKSYEQYF . TRBJ2-7 TRBV27
TGTGCCAGCAGCGAATTTAGCGGGAGGGCCAAAGAGACCCAGTACTTC CASSEFSGRAKETQYF TRBD2 TRBJ2-5 TRBV14
TGTGCCAGCAGCTTGGGCGGACAGGGCTATGGCTACACCTTC CASSLGGQGYGYTF TRBD1 TRBJ1-2 TRBV5-5
TGTGCCATCACTTTGGGGCTAGCGGACAACTACGAGCAGTACTTC CAITLGLADNYEQYF TRBD2 TRBJ2-7 TRBV10-3
TGTGCCTGGAGTGTAGCGGATGAAAAACTGTTTTTT CAWSVADEKLFF . TRBJ1-4 TRBV30
TGTGCCAGCAGACATTTTCCCGAAGTGGGGGGTTACACCTACGAGCAGTACTTC CASRHFPEVGGYTYEQYF . TRBJ2-7 TRBV28
TGTGCCAGTAGTCGCAACCCGACTAGCGGCACAGATACGCAGTATTTT CASSRNPTSGTDTQYF TRBD2 TRBJ2-3 TRBV19
TGCGCCAGCAGCTTGGATTCTCCAGCGGCGGGAAACACCATATATTTT CASSLDSPAAGNTIYF . TRBJ1-3 TRBV5-1
TGTGCCAGCAGAGGACAGGGAGTCTACGAGCAGTACTTC CASRGQGVYEQYF TRBD1 TRBJ2-7 TRBV6-6
TGTGCCAGCAGGACTAGCGGGCGAGAGACCCAGTACTTC CASRTSGRETQYF TRBD2 TRBJ2-5 TRBV6-1
TGCGCCAGCAGCTTGGACGGCGGGAGCACAGATACGCAGTATTTT CASSLDGGSTDTQYF . TRBJ2-3 TRBV5-1
TGTGCCAGTAGGGGAAGGGAGTCTCCTAGCGGCTACACCTTC CASRGRESPSGYTF . TRBJ1-2 TRBV19
TGTGCCAGCAGTTCCGCGGGCGCAGATACGCAGTATTTT CASSSAGADTQYF . TRBJ2-3 TRBV5-4
TGTGCCAGCAGTAAGGCGGGAGAGGAGACCCAGTACTTC CASSKAGEETQYF TRBD2 TRBJ2-5 TRBV2
TGTGCCTGGTCCTTGGGGTCGGGGCAGCCCCAGCATTTT CAWSLGSGQPQHF . TRBJ1-5 TRBV30
TGTGCCAGTAAGAGAACGGGGGGGGGTTATGAAAAACTGTTTTTT CASKRTGGGYEKLFF . TRBJ1-4 TRBV19
TGCGCCACCGCGACAGGGGGCGAAAACATTCAGTACTTC CATATGGENIQYF TRBD1 TRBJ2-4 TRBV10-2
TGTGCCAGCTCACCATTAGCGGCAGGGGGGTACAATGAGCAGTTCTTC CASSPLAAGGYNEQFF . TRBJ2-1 TRBV18
TGTGCCAGTAGTATTTTGCAGGGCGCTCGCAATCAGCCCCAGCATTTT CASSILQGARNQPQHF . TRBJ1-5 TRBV19
TGTGCCAGCAGCTTAGAAGGCGGGCGGAGCACTGAAGCTTTCTTT CASSLEGGRSTEAFF . TRBJ1-1 TRBV7-8
TGTGCCAGCAGTGCGGAGGGGTTCTCTGGAAACACCATATATTTT CASSAEGFSGNTIYF . TRBJ1-3 TRBV2
TGTGCCAGCAGTCGGACAGGGGGTTCCTACGAGCAGTACTTC CASSRTGGSYEQYF TRBD1 TRBJ2-7 TRBV6-5
TGCAGCGTTGAAGAGTCCTATAACTATGGCTACACCTTC CSVEESYNYGYTF . TRBJ1-2 TRBV29-1
TGTGCCATCAGTGAGGGAGGGGCTGGGGCCAACGTCCTGACTTTC CAISEGGAGANVLTF . TRBJ2-6 TRBV10-3
TGTGCCAGTACCCCAGGACAAGCCAATCAGCCCCAGCATTTT CASTPGQANQPQHF . TRBJ1-5 TRBV19
TGTGCCAGCAGTTTAGTGGGACAGGGGTCAGATACGCAGTATTTT CASSLVGQGSDTQYF TRBD1 TRBJ2-3 TRBV11-2
TGTGCCAGCAGTAGCCTCCTAGCGGGAGTCAACGAGCAGTACTTC CASSSLLAGVNEQYF TRBD2 TRBJ2-7 TRBV27
TGTGCCAGCAGCTTGAGCGGGAGCGGCACAGATACGCAGTATTTT CASSLSGSGTDTQYF TRBD2 TRBJ2-3 TRBV9
TGTGCCAGCAGTAGCGGGAGGAGCTATGAGCAGTTCTTC CASSSGRSYEQFF TRBD2 TRBJ2-1 TRBV6-6